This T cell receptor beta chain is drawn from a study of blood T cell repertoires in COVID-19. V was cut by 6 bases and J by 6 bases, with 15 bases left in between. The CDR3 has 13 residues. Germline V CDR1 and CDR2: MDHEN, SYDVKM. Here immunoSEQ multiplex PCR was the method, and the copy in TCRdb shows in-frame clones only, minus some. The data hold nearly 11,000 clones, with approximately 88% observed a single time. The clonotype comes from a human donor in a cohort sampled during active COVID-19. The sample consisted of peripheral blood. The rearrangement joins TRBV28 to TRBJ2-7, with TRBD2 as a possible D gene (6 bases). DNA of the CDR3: TGTGCCAGCAGCCAACTCCCGGGAGCCGAGCAGTACTTC. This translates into CASSQLPGAEQYF.